The 6 T cell receptor beta chains below come from one sample, sequenced in a study of cytomegalovirus exposure and HLA in healthy donors (TCRdb year 2017). Library construction relied on the immunoSEQ multiplex PCR assay. The clones in this table, taken by TCRdb from immuneACCESS, are in-frame only. Not every clone is retained; where verified, under half of the shortfall comes from an unresolved V gene, and the cause of the rest is unknown. The sample has about 280,000 clones on record, 88% of them singletons. Jointly, the top ten make up around 0.92% of the sample. The sample consisted of PBMCs. The receptors originated from a woman aged 18-29 years in good health and CMV-seronegative.

Comment on this clone: This CDR3 is also generated by other DNA sequences in the sample. The chain has TRBV27 and TRBJ2-7, with D maybe TRBD1 (6 bases). Deletions cut 5 bases from V and 0 bases from J, with 8 bases between. This CDR3 contains 13 residues. The germline CDR1 and CDR2 sequences are MNHEY and SMNVEV (reference sequence). The CDR3 protein is CASSLQGSYEQYF. The CDR3 nucleotides are TGTGCCAGCAGTCTACAGGGCTCCTACGAGCAGTACTTC.

The chain links TRBV19 to TRBJ2-7; no clear D. CDR1 LNHDA and CDR2 SQIVND come from the germline V gene (reference sequence). CDR3 size: 17 residues. V lost 0 bases and J lost 2, with 17 bases in between. CDR3 coding DNA: TGTGCCAGTAGTATAGATTACCCCCGCCAGATCGCCTACGAGCAGTACTTC. Residues: CASSIDYPRQIAYEQYF. Using reference TRBV19 and TRBJ2-7 for the parts outside the CDR3, the full variable domain is DGGITQSPKYLFRKEGQNVTLSCEQNLNHDAMYWYRQDPGQGLRLIYYSQIVNDFQKGDIAEGYSVSREKKESFPLTVTSAQKNPTAFYLCASSIDYPRQIAYEQYFGPGTRLTVT.

The J gene is TRBJ1-1, the V gene TRBV6-6, with D perhaps matching TRBD1 (6 bases). The V end lost 6 bases, the J end lost 1 base, and 9 bases lay between the germline ends. Germline V CDR1 and CDR2: MNHNY, SVGAGI (reference sequence). This CDR3 is 13 amino acids long. This CDR3 is CASSPQGNTEAFF. Written as DNA, the CDR3 is TGTGCCAGCAGCCCACAGGGGAACACTGAAGCTTTCTTT.

The CDR3 DNA reads as TGCGCCAGCAGCTTTGGGACAGGGGACTATGGCTACACCTTC. Protein: CASSFGTGDYGYTF. The chain is built from TRBV5-1 and TRBJ1-2; 10 bases are shared with TRBD1. CDR3 length: 14 amino acids. From germline, CDR1 is SGHRS and CDR2 YFSETQ. V was pared by 2 bases and J by 3 bases, with 1 base of the junction left unmatched.

In DNA, the CDR3 is TGTGCCATCAGCACAGGGGGAGGAGGCTACACCTTC. It is translated as CAISTGGGGYTF. The chain links TRBV10-3 to TRBJ1-2; 8 nucleotides align to TRBD1. The CDR3 is made up of 12 amino acids. Germline CDR1 ENHRY, CDR2 SYGVKD. The V gene end was trimmed by 6 bases and the J gene end by 8 bases; junction bases not matched to a gene: 5.

The chain links TRBV29-1 to TRBJ1-2; D unclear. The V end lost 5 bases, the J end lost 2 bases, and 9 bases lay between the germline ends. Germline V gene lookup returns CDR1 SQVTM and CDR2 ANQGSEA. CDR3 length: 12 residues. CDR3 sequence (DNA): TGCAGCGTTCGAGAGGTAAACTATGGCTACACCTTC. This sequence encodes CSVREVNYGYTF.